This T cell receptor (beta chain) was documented in a study of CD8 T cells in Susac syndrome. Sequencing of TCR beta was performed on blood CD8+ T cells and on blood CD4+ T cells. TEMRA cells were FACS-enriched and CD8+ and CD4+ T cells negatively isolated. With random hexamers, reverse transcription was performed on roughly 0.45 to 1 ug of RNA. Multiplex immunoSEQ PCR targeted 54 Vbeta and 13 Jbeta TCR beta segments. TCRdb reprocessed the immunoSEQ multiplex PCR reads via MiXCR and lists one record per CDR3 protein. Of 90,000 to 150,000 distinct CDR3 sequences listed, under 95% were seen once; the top ten hold approximately 0.11%. This clonotype was sampled from a human donor in good health. Specimen: CD8+ T cells from PBMCs.

CDR3 coding DNA: TGCAGTGCCCCTGGACAGGGGGAGCCCTACGAGCAGTACTTC. It codes for CSAPGQGEPYEQYF. V is TRBV20-1 and J is TRBJ2-7; TRBD1 aligns across 10 bases. V was pared by 6 bases and J by 2 bases, with 7 bases of the junction left unmatched. CDR3 size: 14 residues. From germline, CDR1 is DFQATT and CDR2 SNEGSKA (reference sequence).